This T cell receptor beta chain was profiled in a study of early T cells in non-severe SARS-CoV-2 infection. As for this clonotype: The junction shows a germline mismatch at one end, possibly a read error.

Researchers tagged individual cDNA molecules with unique molecular identifiers. TCRdb used MiXCR to reprocess the 5' RACE reads, holding one entry per CDR3 protein. The table has some 81,000 distinct CDR3 sequences, approximately 16% seen once. The TCR originated in an adult who was a healthcare worker with PCR-confirmed SARS-CoV-2 infection or an uninfected control (not recorded which). Sample: whole blood.

This CDR3 is CSARDRIHTSGEQYF. The CDR3 DNA reads as TGCAGCGCTAGAGATCGTATCCACACCTCCGGGGAGCAGTACTTC. This chain uses TRBV20-1 with TRBJ2-7; D gene unclear. In germline, CDR1 is DFQATT, CDR2 SNEGSKA (reference sequence). The CDR3 totals 15 residues.